This is a list of T cell receptor beta chains from one sample in a study of a mutant IDH1 vaccine in newly diagnosed glioma. Their recognized antigens are unknown. The protocol was immunoSEQ multiplex PCR, while the TCRdb copy is restricted to in-frame clones and leaves out a portion. Of around 36,000 clones in the sample, approximately 89% were seen once. The specimen was PBMCs, collected from a glioma patient whose treatment included an IDH1 peptide vaccine. These receptors were obtained from a man aged 45-65 years with glioma. Both conserved end residues are part of each CDR3. Each record gives: D gene, V gene, clone size, J gene, CDR3 DNA, CDR3 protein. A D gene is named only where the DNA matches it firmly. Clone size appears in some rows only: once, few, many, or a class for an expanded clone.

d_gene: .
v_gene: TRBV4-2
abundance: .
j_gene: TRBJ2-7
CDR3nt: TGTGCCAGCAGCCACTCGGACATCTACGAGCAGTACTTC
CDR3aa: CASSHSDIYEQYF

d_gene: TRBD1
v_gene: TRBV9
abundance: .
j_gene: TRBJ2-6
CDR3nt: TGTGCCAGCAGCGCGTGGGGGACAGGGGGATCAGGGGCCAACGTCCTGACTTTC
CDR3aa: CASSAWGTGGSGANVLTF

d_gene: TRBD1
v_gene: TRBV19
abundance: .
j_gene: TRBJ2-7
CDR3nt: TGTGCCAGTTCCGGGACAGGGGCCTACGAGCAGTACTTC
CDR3aa: CASSGTGAYEQYF

d_gene: .
v_gene: TRBV6-5
abundance: .
j_gene: TRBJ1-1
CDR3nt: TGTGCCAGCAGTTACCGGGACGACACTGAAGCTTTCTTT
CDR3aa: CASSYRDDTEAFF

d_gene: TRBD2
v_gene: TRBV5-1
abundance: .
j_gene: TRBJ2-4
CDR3nt: TGCGCCAGCAGCTTGGGGCGGTCGGGAGGTCCTCTAGCCAAAAACATTCAGTACTTC
CDR3aa: CASSLGRSGGPLAKNIQYF

d_gene: .
v_gene: TRBV19
abundance: .
j_gene: TRBJ2-3
CDR3nt: TGTGCCAGTAGCGGGACCCCCGCAGATACGCAGTATTTT
CDR3aa: CASSGTPADTQYF

d_gene: .
v_gene: TRBV2
abundance: .
j_gene: TRBJ2-7
CDR3nt: TGTGCCAGCAGCAACGCTCTAGATTCCTACGAGCAGTACTTC
CDR3aa: CASSNALDSYEQYF

d_gene: TRBD1
v_gene: TRBV10-3
abundance: once
j_gene: TRBJ2-5
CDR3nt: TGTGCCACCAGGACAGGAAAACAGCAAGAGACCCAGTACTTC
CDR3aa: CATRTGKQQETQYF

d_gene: .
v_gene: TRBV10-3
abundance: .
j_gene: TRBJ2-5
CDR3nt: TGTGCCACTTCCCTACAGGGAGATGAGACCCAGTACTTC
CDR3aa: CATSLQGDETQYF

d_gene: .
v_gene: TRBV20-1
abundance: .
j_gene: TRBJ1-5
CDR3nt: TGCAGTGCTGGCCGGGCGGGGATGCATTTT
CDR3aa: CSAGRAGMHF

d_gene: TRBD2
v_gene: TRBV9
abundance: .
j_gene: TRBJ2-7
CDR3nt: TGTGCCAGCAGCGTAGGGACTAGCGGAGCCTACGAGCAGTACTTC
CDR3aa: CASSVGTSGAYEQYF

d_gene: TRBD1
v_gene: TRBV4-2
abundance: once
j_gene: TRBJ1-2
CDR3nt: TGTGCCAGCAGCCAAGTGGAATCGTGGCAGGGGGCCAATGGCTACACCTTC
CDR3aa: CASSQVESWQGANGYTF

d_gene: .
v_gene: TRBV9
abundance: .
j_gene: TRBJ1-5
CDR3nt: TGTGCCAGCCTAAAAACGCGGCAGCCCCAGCATTTT
CDR3aa: CASLKTRQPQHF

d_gene: TRBD2
v_gene: TRBV5-1
abundance: once
j_gene: TRBJ2-5
CDR3nt: TGCGCCAGCAGCTTGGATCCGGGGGGGCGAGAGACCCAGTACTTC
CDR3aa: CASSLDPGGRETQYF

d_gene: .
v_gene: TRBV18
abundance: .
j_gene: TRBJ2-3
CDR3nt: TGTGCCAGCTACGCCCGACTAGGAGGGGCAGATACGCAGTATTTT
CDR3aa: CASYARLGGADTQYF

d_gene: .
v_gene: TRBV7-6
abundance: .
j_gene: TRBJ1-6
CDR3nt: TGTGCCAGCAGCTTAGGGACGGGAAATTCACCCCTCCACTTT
CDR3aa: CASSLGTGNSPLHF